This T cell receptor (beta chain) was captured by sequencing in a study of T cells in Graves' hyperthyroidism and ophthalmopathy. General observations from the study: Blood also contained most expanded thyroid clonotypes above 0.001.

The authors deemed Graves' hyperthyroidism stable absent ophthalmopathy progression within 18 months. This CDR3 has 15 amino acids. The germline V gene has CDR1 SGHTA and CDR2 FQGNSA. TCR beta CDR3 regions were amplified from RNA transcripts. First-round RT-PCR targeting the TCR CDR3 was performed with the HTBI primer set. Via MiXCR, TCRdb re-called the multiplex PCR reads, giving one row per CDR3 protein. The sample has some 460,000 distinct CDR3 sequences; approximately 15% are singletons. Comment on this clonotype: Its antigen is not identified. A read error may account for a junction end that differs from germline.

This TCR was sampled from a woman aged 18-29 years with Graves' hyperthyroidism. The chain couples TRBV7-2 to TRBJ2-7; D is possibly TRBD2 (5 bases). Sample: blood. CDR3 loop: CASSLDSGSSYGQYF. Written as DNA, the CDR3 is TGTGCCAGCAGCTTAGATTCGGGGTCCTCCTACGGGCAGTACTTC.